Following are 27 T cell receptor beta chains from one sample sequenced in a study of blood T cell repertoires in COVID-19. The method was immunoSEQ multiplex PCR; TCRdb's version includes in-frame clones alone and lacks a portion of them. Among approximately 280,000 clones, about four fifths were seen once, and the ten largest hold 5%. The sample taken for sequencing was PBMCs or T cells enriched from blood (not recorded which). These receptors came from a man aged 35 to 55 who had been exposed to COVID-19.

V usage is TRBV28 and J usage is TRBJ2-2; weak D call: TRBD2 (6 bases). The CDR3 spans 15 residues. Germline-derived CDR1 and CDR2 are MDHEN and SYDVKM. The ends were cut back, 6 bases at V and 7 bases at J, with 18 bases in the middle. CDR3 in amino acids: CASSLGGESSGELFF. For the CDR3, the DNA is TGTGCCAGCAGCCTCGGGGGAGAATCCAGCGGGGAGCTGTTTTTT.

The chain uses TRBV7-3 and TRBJ2-1; 9 nucleotides agree with TRBD2. V was clipped by 1 base and J by 16 bases; unmatched bases: 5. Germline CDR1 and CDR2: SGHTA and FQGTGA. The CDR3 is 12 residues long. CDR3 nucleotides: TGTGCCAGCAGCTTAAAGACCGGGACTAGCTTCTTC. Protein product: CASSLKTGTSFF.

In this sample, this clone turned up once. The chain employs TRBV28 and TRBJ2-3, with D maybe TRBD1 (6 bases). Trimming stripped 7 bases from V and 0 bases from J, with 32 bases between. Germline V gene sequence: CDR1 MDHEN, CDR2 SYDVKM. The CDR3 spans 21 residues. The CDR3 region is CASTTLEDGTIVDSSTDTQYF. The CDR3 DNA sequence: TGTGCCAGCACCACCCTCGAGGACGGGACAATAGTAGATTCTAGCACAGATACGCAGTATTTT.

This chain connects TRBV5-4 to TRBJ1-1, with no clear D. The CDR3 is 13 amino acids. Germline lookup yields CDR1 SGHNT and CDR2 YYREEE (reference sequence). V was cut by 4 bases and J by 0 bases, with 7 bases left in between. CDR3 sequence reads: CASSTQMNTEAFF. Here the CDR3 DNA reads TGTGCCAGCAGCACACAGATGAACACTGAAGCTTTCTTT.

This rearrangement joins TRBV10-3 to TRBJ1-5, with unresolved D. Trimming removed 2 bases at V and 8 bases at J, with 10 bases between. Per germline, CDR1 ENHRY and CDR2 SYGVKD. This CDR3 is built from 13 residues. As DNA, the CDR3 is TGTGCCATCAGTGAGAGCTTAATTGAGCCCCAGCATTTT. Amino acid sequence: CAISESLIEPQHF.

This clone has only one observation. This chain connects TRBV5-4 to TRBJ1-3; D may be TRBD1 (5 bases). This CDR3 spans 14 amino acids. Trimming left V 0 bases short and J 8 bases short, with 12 bases between. The germline gives CDR1 SGHNT, CDR2 YYREEE (reference sequence). The CDR3, as DNA: TGTGCCAGCAGCTTGGCGGGGGGAGGTCACACCATATATTTT. This encodes CASSLAGGGHTIYF.

The chain carries TRBV30 and TRBJ1-5; D gene unclear. The CDR3 spans 13 residues. V lost 0 bases and J 9 bases, leaving 12 bases between the germline ends. CDR1 and CDR2 (germline): GTSNPN, SVGIG (reference sequence). For the CDR3, the DNA is TGTGCCTGGAGTGTCAGATCTGTTGGGCCCCAGCATTTT. This translates into CAWSVRSVGPQHF.

The V gene is TRBV3-1 (or the pseudogene TRBV3-2), the J gene TRBJ1-3, with a possible D match to TRBD1 (5 bases). This CDR3 has 14 amino acids. Germline CDR1 LGHDT, CDR2 YNNKEL (reference sequence). The V end lost 2 bases, the J end lost 2 bases, and 7 bases lay between the germline ends. DNA for the CDR3: TGTGCCAGCAGCCAATTGACAGCTGGAAACACCATATATTTT. Its translation: CASSQLTAGNTIYF.

Here the CDR3 reads CASSFPATGLAGVVEQFF. The CDR3 nucleotides are TGTGCCAGCAGCTTCCCCGCAACAGGACTAGCGGGAGTGGTTGAGCAGTTCTTC. This rearrangement joins TRBV5-6 to TRBJ2-1, with 13 bases matching TRBD2. The V gene end was trimmed by 2 bases and the J gene end by 9 bases; junction bases not matched to a gene: 14. The germline V gene has CDR1 SGHDT and CDR2 YYEEEE. The CDR3 extends over 18 amino acids.

The gene calls are TRBV12-3 or TRBV12-4 and TRBJ1-1; no definite D call. V lost 2 bases and J 8 bases, leaving 9 bases between the germline ends. CDR3 length: 12 amino acids. The CDR3 spells CASSLIAGEAFF. The CDR3 nucleotides are TGTGCCAGCAGTTTAATTGCGGGGGAAGCTTTCTTT.

V is TRBV6-6 and J is TRBJ1-2, with 7 positions matching TRBD1. Germline V gives CDR1 MNHNY, CDR2 SVGAGI (reference sequence). V lost 5 bases and J lost 6; bases outside the gene matches: 15. The CDR3 spans 16 residues. The CDR3 spells CASSRLRDSLSNGYTF. CDR3 bases: TGTGCCAGCAGTAGATTGAGGGACAGTCTGTCTAATGGCTACACCTTC.

The genes are TRBV3-1 (or the pseudogene TRBV3-2) and TRBJ2-1, with D possibly matching TRBD2 (6 bases). V lost 4 bases and J 12 bases, leaving 16 bases between the germline ends. The CDR3 totals 13 residues. Germline V CDR1 and CDR2: LGHDT, YNNKEL (reference sequence). The CDR3 region has the DNA TGTGCCAGCAGCCTACGAAGGGAGGTGGGGCAGTTCTTC. This translates into CASSLRREVGQFF.

About this clone itself: Sequence at one end of the junction differs from germline and may be a read error. This chain uses TRBV4-1 with TRBJ2-7; 9 bases are shared with TRBD1. Germline assignment: CDR1 MGHRA and CDR2 YSYEKL. This CDR3 has 15 amino acids. The CDR3 bases are TGCGCCAGCAGCCATGCCGCCACAGGGGGCACCTTTCCTACGTTC. Translation gives CASSHAATGGTFPTF.

V is TRBV10-3 and J is TRBJ2-1; D is possibly TRBD1 (5 bases). The CDR3 sequence is 14 residues long. Germline V gene lookup returns CDR1 ENHRY and CDR2 SYGVKD. V was cut by 5 bases and J by 0 bases, with 8 bases left in between. CDR3 in DNA: TGTGCCATCAGTCAGGGAAGCTCCTACAATGAGCAGTTCTTC. Its protein is CAISQGSSYNEQFF.

V and J are TRBV19 and TRBJ2-5; 11 nucleotides agree with TRBD2. The CDR3 spans 14 residues. Trimming took 10 bases from V and 4 from J; bases not matched to a gene: 8. Germline loops: CDR1 LNHDA, CDR2 SQIVND (reference sequence). The CDR3 loop is CATRTSGRVETQYF. The CDR3 region has the DNA TGTGCCACCCGAACTAGCGGGAGAGTAGAGACCCAGTACTTC. The full variable domain, its missing parts supplied by reference TRBV19 and TRBJ2-5, is DGGITQSPKYLFRKEGQNVTLSCEQNLNHDAMYWYRQDPGQGLRLIYYSQIVNDFQKGDIAEGYSVSREKKESFPLTVTSAQKNPTAFYLCATRTSGRVETQYFGPGTRLLVL.

The V and J genes are TRBV5-6 and TRBJ2-5; D is perhaps TRBD1 (6 bases). V was shortened by 4 bases and J by 3 bases, with 13 bases between the two germline ends. Germline CDR1 and CDR2: SGHDT and YYEEEE. The CDR3 sequence is 14 residues long. The CDR3 loop is CASSEQGREETQYF. The CDR3 nucleotides read TGTGCCAGCAGCGAGCAGGGGCGCGAAGAGACCCAGTACTTC.

The V call is TRBV10-3, the J call TRBJ2-7; 9 nucleotides line up with TRBD1. The germline gives CDR1 ENHRY, CDR2 SYGVKD. The CDR3 spans 11 residues. The V gene end was trimmed by 9 bases and the J gene end by 7 bases; junction bases not matched to a gene: 4. The CDR3 nucleotides are TGTGCCATGGGACAGGGAAAAGAGCAGTACTTC. Translating gives CAMGQGKEQYF.

J is TRBJ2-3 and V is TRBV19; tentative D call: TRBD2 (5 bases). The CDR3 is 14 residues long. V lost 8 bases and J lost 6, with 18 bases in between. The germline V gene has CDR1 LNHDA and CDR2 SQIVND (reference sequence). CDR3 region: CASVLPGSPDTQYF. The CDR3 DNA is TGTGCCAGTGTACTTCCGGGATCGCCTGATACGCAGTATTTT.

The chain has TRBV9 and TRBJ2-1; D is uncertain. Germline values: CDR1 SGDLS, CDR2 YYNGEE. The CDR3 runs 12 residues. V was cut by 4 bases and J by 8 bases, with 10 bases left in between. In DNA, the CDR3 is TGTGCCAGCAGCATACCCCGGGATGAGCAGTTCTTC. Translated: CASSIPRDEQFF. The entire variable domain, with the rest obtained from reference TRBV9 and TRBJ2-1, is as follows: DSGVTQTPKHLITATGQRVTLRCSPRSGDLSVYWYQQSLDQGLQFLIQYYNGEERAKGNILERFSAQQFPDLHSELNLSSLELGDSALYFCASSIPRDEQFFGPGTRLTVL.

The gene calls are TRBV5-8 and TRBJ1-1; 7 bases fit TRBD1. This CDR3 is built from 13 residues. Per the germline V gene, CDR1 is SGHTS and CDR2 is YDEGEE. The ends lost 0 bases at V and 4 bases at J; junction bases unmatched: 0. In DNA form, the CDR3 reads TGTGCCAGCAGCTTGGACAGGGGCACTGAAGCTTTCTTT. This codes for CASSLDRGTEAFF.

J is TRBJ2-2 and V is TRBV13, with a weak D call TRBD2 (6 bases). Germline V gene sequence: CDR1 PRHDT, CDR2 FYEKMQ (reference sequence). The CDR3 covers 15 residues. V lost 2 bases to trimming and J lost 8 bases, with 15 bases between them. The CDR3 DNA is TGTGCCAGCAGCTTAAACTTAGCGGCACTTGGGGAGCTGTTTTTT. Amino acid sequence: CASSLNLAALGELFF. The whole variable domain, filled in from reference TRBV13 and TRBJ2-2, reads AAGVIQSPRHLIKEKRETATLKCYPIPRHDTVYWYQQGPGQDPQFLISFYEKMQSDKGSIPDRFSAQQFSDYHSELNMSSLELGDSALYFCASSLNLAALGELFFGEGSRLTVL.

The chain couples TRBV19 to TRBJ1-2, with D possibly TRBD1 on 6 matching bases. CDR1 and CDR2 from the germline V gene are LNHDA and SQIVND (reference sequence). Trimming left V 7 bases short and J 1 base short, with 28 bases between. CDR3 length equals 19 residues. The CDR3 here is CASKGLDTGHLPFNYGYTF. CDR3 nucleotides: TGTGCCAGTAAGGGGCTAGATACGGGACACCTACCATTTAACTATGGCTACACCTTC.

CDR3 sequence: CAIRTGGSYEQYF. The CDR3 bases are TGTGCCATCAGAACAGGGGGGTCCTACGAGCAGTACTTC. The chain combines TRBV10-3 with TRBJ2-7; 8 nucleotides align to TRBD1. Trimming cost V 6 bases and J 1 base; bases outside gene matches: 2. The germline V gene has CDR1 ENHRY and CDR2 SYGVKD. This CDR3 region has 13 residues.

In this sample, this clone turned up a few times. Here the CDR3 DNA reads TGTGCCAGCAGACTCCCCGGACGGGGCAATGAGCAGTTCTTC. Encoded protein: CASRLPGRGNEQFF. The chain joins TRBV2 to TRBJ2-1, with a possible D match to TRBD2 (5 bases). Germline loops: CDR1 SNHLY, CDR2 FYNNEI. The CDR3 contains 14 residues. V shed 6 bases and J shed 6 bases, with 15 bases lying between them.

This chain joins TRBV15 and TRBJ1-3; D is perhaps TRBD1 (5 bases). The V gene lost 3 bases and the J gene lost 8 bases, with 14 bases spanning the gap. The length of the CDR3 is 14 residues. The V gene's germline CDR1 is LNHNV and CDR2 YYDKDF (reference sequence). CDR3 in DNA: TGTGCCACCAGCAGTTCCAGGGTGTGGGACACCATATATTTT. This codes for CATSSSRVWDTIYF.

The chain couples TRBV19 to TRBJ1-5, with 9 bases matching TRBD1. Germline V CDR1 and CDR2: LNHDA, SQIVND (reference sequence). J gave up 6 bases and V 6 bases, and 6 bases lay outside the gene matches. There are 14 residues in the CDR3. In nucleotides, the CDR3 is TGTGCCAGTAGGCCGGGACAGGGCTTTCAGCCCCAGCATTTT. It translates to CASRPGQGFQPQHF. The complete variable domain, with remaining parts taken from reference TRBV19 and TRBJ1-5, reads DGGITQSPKYLFRKEGQNVTLSCEQNLNHDAMYWYRQDPGQGLRLIYYSQIVNDFQKGDIAEGYSVSREKKESFPLTVTSAQKNPTAFYLCASRPGQGFQPQHFGDGTRLSIL.

This chain links TRBV18 with TRBJ2-6; TRBD1 agrees at 9 bases. The germline V gene has CDR1 KGHSH and CDR2 LQKENI. J was trimmed by 3 bases and V by 5 bases; bases with no gene match: 8. This CDR3 comprises 17 residues. CDR3 in DNA: TGTGCCAGCTCAGACCGAACAGGGGGCAGTGGGGCCAACGTCCTGACTTTC. Protein: CASSDRTGGSGANVLTF. Full variable domain (rest looked up from reference TRBV18 and TRBJ2-6): NAGVMQNPRHLVRRRGQEARLRCSPMKGHSHVYWYRQLPEEGLKFMVYLQKENIIDESGMPKERFSAEFPKEGPSILRIQQVVRGDSAAYFCASSDRTGGSGANVLTFGAGSRLTVL.